This entry describes one TCR beta chain. Its antigen is still unknown. The source of the sample is a study of post-analysis software for immune sequencing data. Study overall: Patients with relapsing-remitting, secondary progressive and progressive-relapsing multiple sclerosis courses were all represented. Study-wide findings and caveats: Patients had higher frequencies than controls of five TRBV segments, including TRBV5-6, TRBV5-1 and TRBV20-1. The normalized Chao1 diversity of multiple sclerosis patients was significantly lower than that of controls.

cDNA libraries for TCR beta contained unique molecular identifiers. Roughly 470,000 cDNA molecules came from around 1 to 10 million T cells. TCRdb recomputed calls from the PCR reads with MiXCR, one row per CDR3 protein. This table holds about 430,000 distinct CDR3 sequences, 30% to 45% found once. Germline assignment: CDR1 MDHEN and CDR2 SYDVKM. This CDR3 has 16 amino acids. V shed 4 bases and J 3 bases; nucleotides not matched to a gene: 12. The sequence was collected from a girl aged 2 to 10 with multiple sclerosis. The rearrangement links TRBV28 to TRBJ2-7; 7 nucleotides agree with TRBD1. The sequenced sample was blood. CDR3: CASSSPGKGADYEQYF. For the CDR3, the DNA is TGTGCCAGCAGTTCCCCCGGGAAGGGGGCCGACTACGAGCAGTACTTC.